These 32 T cell receptor beta chains originate from one sample sequenced in a study of T cells in Graves' hyperthyroidism and ophthalmopathy. Authors of the study amplified TCR beta CDR3 regions from RNA transcripts. Researchers ran a first-round RT-PCR on the TCR CDR3 using the HTBI primer set. TCRdb analysed the multiplex PCR reads with MiXCR anew, one entry per CDR3 protein. The sample lists about 840,000 distinct CDR3 sequences, roughly 37% occurring once. Sequenced: blood. The receptor set was obtained from a young man with Graves' hyperthyroidism.

For this clonotype: This may come from a read error, since a much larger clone is one base off. The V gene is TRBV19, the J gene TRBJ1-5; 9 nucleotides align to TRBD1. Germline V gene data show CDR1 as LNHDA and CDR2 as SQIVND (reference sequence). CDR3 length: 16 amino acids. The V gene end was trimmed by 3 bases and the J gene end by 7 bases; junction bases not matched to a gene: 10. Here the CDR3 DNA reads TGTGCCAGTAGTATCCTGGGACAGGGAGGGGTGCAGCCCCAGCATTTT. It yields the protein CASSILGQGGVQPQHF. Combining the CDR3 with reference TRBV19 and TRBJ1-5 gives the whole variable domain DGGITQSPKYLFRKEGQNVTLSCEQNLNHDAMYWYRQDPGQGLRLIYYSQIVNDFQKGDIAEGYSVSREKKESFPLTVTSAQKNPTAFYLCASSILGQGGVQPQHFGDGTRLSIL.

This clonotype appeared a few times. The chain couples TRBV29-1 to TRBJ2-5; D remains unclear. CDR3 length: 13 amino acids. Trimming left V 5 bases short and J 5 bases short, with 15 bases between. Looked up from germline, CDR1 is SQVTM and CDR2 is ANQGSEA. CDR3 in amino acids: CSVLPAVLETQYF. CDR3 DNA: TGCAGCGTTCTTCCCGCGGTTCTCGAGACCCAGTACTTC.

The chain is built from TRBV20-1 and TRBJ2-5, with TRBD2 identical over 8 bases. J gave up 1 base and V 4 bases, and 11 bases lay outside the gene matches. Germline V gene data show CDR1 as DFQATT and CDR2 as SNEGSKA (reference sequence). The CDR3 length is 16 residues. The CDR3 here is CSATQQRESPQETQYF. The CDR3 DNA sequence: TGCAGTGCTACCCAACAGCGGGAGAGCCCCCAAGAGACCCAGTACTTC.

This clonotype appeared a few times. This CDR3 is CASSLGASEEKLFF. In nucleotides, the CDR3 is TGTGCCAGCAGCTTAGGGGCCTCGGAGGAAAAACTGTTTTTT. The gene calls are TRBV7-2 and TRBJ1-4; no firm D call. Deletions cut 1 base from V and 8 bases from J, with 11 bases between. The CDR3 is made up of 14 amino acids. Germline values: CDR1 SGHTA, CDR2 FQGNSA.

V is TRBV2 and J is TRBJ2-5, with 9 bases aligning to TRBD2. Germline loops: CDR1 SNHLY, CDR2 FYNNEI. The CDR3 runs 15 residues. Trimming took 7 bases from V and 4 from J; bases not matched to a gene: 10. The CDR3 DNA is TGTGCCAGCAAAAGGGGCGGCGGGGGGGGAGAGACCCAGTACTTC. Amino acids: CASKRGGGGGETQYF.

This clonotype has more than one count but fewer than ten. The J gene is TRBJ2-7, the V gene TRBV19; TRBD1 matches 7 bases. The CDR3 spans 18 residues. Germline V gene sequence: CDR1 LNHDA, CDR2 SQIVND (reference sequence). V shed 5 bases, J shed 3 bases, and the junction held 19 bases outside the gene matches. CDR3 region: CASSPTQGQSPGHYEQYF. CDR3 in DNA: TGTGCCAGTAGTCCTACCCAGGGACAGTCCCCGGGCCACTACGAGCAGTACTTC.

In this sample, this clonotype turned up once. This chain links TRBV25-1 with TRBJ1-1; D is possibly TRBD1 (5 bases). The CDR3 spans 13 residues. Germline assignment: CDR1 MGHDK and CDR2 SYGVNS. V was cut by 7 bases and J by 6 bases, with 15 bases left in between. The CDR3 loop is CASTAGWGPEAFF. In DNA, the CDR3 is TGTGCCAGCACCGCCGGATGGGGCCCTGAAGCTTTCTTT.

This clonotype occurred a few times. CDR3 DNA sequence: TGCAGTGCTCCTCGGGAACTAGCGTACGAGCAGTACTTC. Translation gives CSAPRELAYEQYF. V and J are TRBV20-1 and TRBJ2-7, with 7 bases identical to TRBD2. From germline, CDR1 is DFQATT and CDR2 SNEGSKA (reference sequence). CDR3 length: 13 residues. V was pared by 5 bases and J by 4 bases, with 8 bases of the junction left unmatched.

In its sample, this clonotype was seen once. V usage is TRBV25-1 and J usage is TRBJ1-6; no reliable D call. The germline V gene encodes CDR1 MGHDK and CDR2 SYGVNS. Trimming removed 9 bases from V and 11 bases from J, with 17 bases in between. CDR3 length: 13 amino acids. The CDR3 DNA is TGTGCCAGTGTCGGGCCGCTGGTGGCACCCCTCCACTTT. Encoded protein: CASVGPLVAPLHF.

The chain combines TRBV9 with TRBJ2-2, with D possibly matching TRBD1 (8 bases). The germline V gene encodes CDR1 SGDLS and CDR2 YYNGEE. The CDR3 is 16 residues long. The V gene lost 3 bases and the J gene lost 5 bases, with 17 bases spanning the gap. The CDR3 loop reads CASSAGGRGQTGELFF. CDR3 DNA sequence: TGTGCCAGCAGCGCGGGAGGCAGGGGGCAGACCGGGGAGCTGTTTTTT.

The rearrangement joins TRBV7-9 to TRBJ2-7; D assignment may be TRBD1 or TRBD2 (5 bases each). Per germline, CDR1 SEHNR and CDR2 FQNEAQ (reference sequence). The CDR3 covers 13 residues. V shed 3 bases and J shed 9 bases, with 15 bases lying between them. CDR3 amino acids: CASSFGSRDVQYF. DNA for the CDR3: TGTGCCAGCAGCTTCGGGTCCCGGGACGTGCAGTACTTC.

The chain carries TRBV4-1 and TRBJ1-5; 9 bases align to TRBD1. V trimming: 1 base; J trimming: 4 bases; junction bases outside the gene matches: 11. The CDR3 runs to 18 residues. Germline-derived CDR1 and CDR2 are MGHRA and YSYEKL. Here the CDR3 DNA reads TGCGCCAGCAGCCAAGTGAGTGTAAGGACAGGGGTGAATCAGCCCCAGCATTTT. Protein product: CASSQVSVRTGVNQPQHF.

This chain links TRBV15 with TRBJ1-5; a possible D gene is TRBD1 (5 bases). Germline CDR1 LNHNV, CDR2 YYDKDF (reference sequence). There are 13 residues in the CDR3. The CDR3 nucleotides are TGTGCTAATACAGGTGTGGGTTATCAGCCCCAGCATTTT. It codes for CANTGVGYQPQHF.

The J gene is TRBJ1-6, the V gene TRBV10-3; D possibly corresponds to TRBD1 (5 bases). The CDR3 totals 15 residues. In germline, CDR1 is ENHRY, CDR2 SYGVKD. V dropped 10 bases and J dropped 5 bases, with 18 bases sitting between them. Here the CDR3 reads CASRSGTGNNSPLHF. DNA of the CDR3: TGTGCCAGCAGGTCCGGGACGGGAAATAATTCACCCCTCCACTTT.

This clonotype was counted a few times. The gene calls are TRBV29-1 and TRBJ2-5; 8 bases are a match to TRBD2. CDR1 and CDR2 from the germline V gene are SQVTM and ANQGSEA. The CDR3 loop spans 12 amino acids. With V trimmed by 5 bases and J by 7 bases, 6 bases remained unmatched. Here the CDR3 reads CSVPGLVGTQYF. Written as DNA, the CDR3 is TGCAGCGTTCCGGGACTAGTGGGGACCCAGTACTTC.

This clonotype was counted a few times. The chain carries TRBV20-1 and TRBJ2-2, with 11 bases aligning to TRBD1. This CDR3 is 16 amino acids long. The junction had 6 bases not matched to a gene; V was cut back by 4 bases and J by 2 bases. Germline assignment: CDR1 DFQATT and CDR2 SNEGSKA (reference sequence). In nucleotides, the CDR3 is TGCAGTGCTATCACCGGGACAGGGGGTAACACCGGGGAGCTGTTTTTT. Its translation: CSAITGTGGNTGELFF.

About this clonotype itself: A much bigger clone sits one base away, suggesting this may be a read error. CDR3 loop: CAISEGQGGLGEQHF. The CDR3 DNA reads as TGTGCCATCAGTGAGGGACAGGGCGGGCTGGGGGAGCAGCACTTC. J is TRBJ2-7 and V is TRBV10-3, with 8 bases aligning to TRBD1. The CDR3 has 15 residues. Germline V gene sequence: CDR1 ENHRY, CDR2 SYGVKD.

V usage is TRBV12-3 or TRBV12-4 and J usage is TRBJ1-4; 11 bases fit TRBD1. The CDR3 runs to 14 residues. Germline trimming cut 6 bases from V and 14 bases from J; bases unmatched to any gene: 11. The CDR3 bases are TGTGCCAGCAGCGATGGACAGGGGGCGAATGATCTGTTTTTT. It codes for CASSDGQGANDLFF.

The V call is TRBV11-2, the J call TRBJ2-7; no firm D call. CDR1 is SGHAT and CDR2 is FQNNGV in the germline V gene. V lost 4 bases and J 4 bases, leaving 14 bases between the germline ends. The CDR3 consists of 14 residues. Here the CDR3 DNA reads TGTGCCAGCAGCTCGCCGGACCGGCAGTACGAGCAGTACTTC. This translates into CASSSPDRQYEQYF.

The rearrangement joins TRBV10-3 to TRBJ1-1; no clear D. Germline CDR1 is ENHRY and CDR2 is SYGVKD. V was shortened by 10 bases and J by 4 bases, with 16 bases between the two germline ends. The CDR3 covers 13 residues. The CDR3 DNA reads TGTGCCAGCAGCGGACCGGAGAGCACTGAAGCTTTCTTT. Protein sequence: CASSGPESTEAFF.

This chain links TRBV2 with TRBJ1-1; 9 nucleotides match TRBD1. The CDR3 is 16 amino acids. The germline CDR1 and CDR2 sequences are SNHLY and FYNNEI. V shed 6 bases and J 0 bases; nucleotides not matched to a gene: 8. The CDR3 DNA follows: TGTGCCAGCAGGGGGGACAGGGAGGAGATGAACACTGAAGCTTTCTTT. Its translation is CASRGDREEMNTEAFF. The full variable domain, completed using reference TRBV2 and TRBJ1-1, is EPEVTQTPSHQVTQMGQEVILRCVPISNHLYFYWYRQILGQKVEFLVSFYNNEISEKSEIFDDQFSVERPDGSNFTLKIRSTKLEDSAMYFCASRGDREEMNTEAFFGQGTRLTVV.

CDR3 nucleotides: TGTGCCAGCATGACAGGGGGCGGCAATCAGCCCCAGCATTTT. Translation gives CASMTGGGNQPQHF. The rearrangement joins TRBV10-3 to TRBJ1-5; 10 bases are shared with TRBD1. The CDR3 totals 14 residues. From germline, CDR1 is ENHRY and CDR2 SYGVKD. V lost 10 bases, J lost 2 bases, and 5 bases stayed unmatched.

This clonotype was picked up many times. J is TRBJ2-7 and V is TRBV12-3 or TRBV12-4, with D uncertain. The CDR3 has 12 amino acids. Trimming cost V 6 bases and J 3 bases, with 9 bases left between them. The CDR3 sequence: CASSPGFYEQYF. In DNA form, the CDR3 reads TGTGCCAGCAGCCCCGGGTTCTACGAGCAGTACTTC.

The chain employs TRBV20-1 and TRBJ2-5; TRBD1 is a possible D gene (6 bases). CDR3 length equals 15 residues. Germline CDR1 DFQATT, CDR2 SNEGSKA (reference sequence). V lost 3 bases and J lost 2, with 16 bases in between. The CDR3 loop reads CSASRAKQGQETQYF. The CDR3 bases are TGCAGTGCTAGCAGGGCGAAACAGGGACAAGAGACCCAGTACTTC.

The rearrangement joins TRBV10-3 to TRBJ2-7, with D maybe TRBD1 (5 bases). The CDR3 has 13 amino acids. The germline V and J ends were trimmed by 2 bases and 4 bases, with 9 bases remaining between them. Germline CDR1 ENHRY, CDR2 SYGVKD. The CDR3 DNA sequence: TGTGCCATCAGTGAGCGGCAGGGATACGAGCAGTACTTC. This codes for CAISERQGYEQYF.

The rearrangement uses TRBV24-1 and TRBJ2-6; 8 bases line up with TRBD1. This CDR3 spans 16 amino acids. Germline assignment: CDR1 KGHDR and CDR2 SFDVKD. The J segment lost 6 bases and the V segment lost 4 bases, leaving 7 bases of the junction unmatched. The CDR3 here is CATSDSTGASANVLTF. In DNA, the CDR3 is TGTGCCACCAGTGACTCGACAGGGGCATCGGCCAACGTCCTGACTTTC.

Concerning this clonotype: Germline and junction disagree at one end, which may indicate a read error. The V and J genes are TRBV6-6 and TRBJ1-4; no definite D call. CDR3 length: 14 amino acids. Germline assignment: CDR1 MNHNY and CDR2 SVGAGI (reference sequence). DNA of the CDR3: TGTGCCATCAGTGTGGTAGCAACTAATGAAAAACTGTTTTTT. It codes for CAISVVATNEKLFF.

This clonotype was recorded a few times. J is TRBJ1-6 and V is TRBV19; TRBD1 might be the D (6 bases). Trimming removed 7 bases from V and 6 bases from J, with 16 bases in between. This CDR3 is 15 amino acids long. The germline V gene has CDR1 LNHDA and CDR2 SQIVND (reference sequence). CDR3 nucleotide sequence: TGTGCCAGTAAATATTCGGACAGCCTTAATTCACCCCTCCACTTT. Amino acids: CASKYSDSLNSPLHF.

The chain uses TRBV7-2 and TRBJ2-7; 9 nucleotides align to TRBD1. This CDR3 is built from 16 residues. Germline lookup yields CDR1 SGHTA and CDR2 FQGNSA. The junction had 9 bases not matched to a gene; V was cut back by 0 bases and J by 6 bases. The CDR3 DNA sequence: TGTGCCAGCAGCTTAGCCCCCGGGACAGGGTGGAGCGAGCAGTACTTC. Residues: CASSLAPGTGWSEQYF.

The genes are TRBV25-1 and TRBJ1-5; D is perhaps TRBD1 (6 bases). Germline V gene lookup returns CDR1 MGHDK and CDR2 SYGVNS. This CDR3 comprises 16 residues. Trimming removed 4 bases from V and 1 base from J, with 14 bases in between. CDR3 in amino acids: CASSAPGQRSNQPQHF. The CDR3 nucleotides are TGTGCCAGCAGTGCGCCGGGACAAAGGAGCAATCAGCCCCAGCATTTT.

This rearrangement joins TRBV7-2 to TRBJ2-5; 7 bases line up with TRBD1. V was pared by 5 bases and J by 5 bases, with 11 bases of the junction left unmatched. CDR3 length: 15 residues. Per germline, CDR1 SGHTA and CDR2 FQGNSA. Here the CDR3 DNA reads TGTGCCAGCAGCACGCCAGGGGGTGATCGCGAGACCCAGTACTTC. It codes for CASSTPGGDRETQYF.

This clonotype turned up a few times. The CDR3 DNA is TGTGCCAGCGGCCCCCCGACGGCAACTAATGAAAAACTGTTTTTT. Residues: CASGPPTATNEKLFF. This chain uses TRBV6-5 with TRBJ1-4; unclear D gene. The CDR3 consists of 15 residues. The germline V and J ends were trimmed by 8 bases and 0 bases, with 13 bases remaining between them. Per germline, CDR1 MNHEY and CDR2 SVGAGI.